Below are 26 T cell receptor beta chains sequenced from a single sample in a study of Ad26.COV2.S vaccination and SARS-CoV-2 variants. Profiling relied on immunoSEQ multiplex PCR, and the TCRdb table lists in-frame clones only, not all of them. The sample has more than 120,000 clones, 70% to 90% seen once. Sequences were derived from peripheral blood, sampled after recovery from COVID-19. These receptors all come from a human donor who had recovered from COVID-19.

The rearrangement links TRBV28 to TRBJ1-5; D is perhaps TRBD1 (6 bases). The length of the CDR3 is 16 residues. CDR1 is MDHEN, CDR2 SYDVKM, per germline. The germline V and J ends were trimmed by 2 bases and 5 bases, with 16 bases remaining between them. The CDR3 is CASSLPGGESHQPQHF. The CDR3 DNA reads as TGTGCCAGCAGTTTACCGGGGGGCGAGTCCCATCAGCCCCAGCATTTT.

This sequence joins TRBV11-2 and TRBJ1-2; D is unclear. The CDR3 is 14 residues long. Germline CDR1 reads SGHAT; CDR2 reads FQNNGV. Between the trimmed V and J ends, which lost 4 bases and 2 bases, there was a span of 11 bases. The CDR3 loop is CASSSDYLNYGYTF. The CDR3 region has the DNA TGTGCCAGCAGCTCGGACTACTTAAACTATGGCTACACCTTC.

This chain links TRBV25-1 with TRBJ1-2; D gene ambiguous. Trimming took 3 bases from V and 8 from J, leaving 19 bases between them. Germline V gene sequence: CDR1 MGHDK, CDR2 SYGVNS. The length of the CDR3 is 15 residues. Written as DNA, the CDR3 is TGTGCCAGCAGTGACGGGAGCCGTCCTTTCTTAGGCTACACCTTC. It encodes CASSDGSRPFLGYTF.

The V gene is TRBV25-1, the J gene TRBJ1-3; D is undetermined. The CDR3 runs to 13 residues. V was cut by 6 bases and J by 0 bases, with 6 bases left in between. Germline V gene sequence: CDR1 MGHDK, CDR2 SYGVNS. The CDR3, as DNA: TGTGCCAGCAGATCTAACTCTGGAAACACCATATATTTT. Translating gives CASRSNSGNTIYF.

The chain links TRBV19 to TRBJ1-1; TRBD1 matches 9 bases. The V gene's germline CDR1 is LNHDA and CDR2 SQIVND (reference sequence). The CDR3 extends over 16 amino acids. After removal of 4 bases from V and 3 bases from J, the junction contained 9 bases not matched to a gene. As DNA, the CDR3 is TGTGCCAGTAGTACTCGACAGGGGGGGTACTACACTGAAGCTTTCTTT. This sequence encodes CASSTRQGGYYTEAFF.

The CDR3 protein is CASSIRGPTEAFF. The CDR3 DNA is TGTGCCAGCAGCATCAGGGGGCCCACTGAAGCTTTCTTT. The chain carries TRBV7-8 and TRBJ1-1; 8 bases are shared with TRBD1. The CDR3 has 13 residues. V lost 5 bases and J lost 4; bases outside the gene matches: 3. Germline CDR1 is SGHVS and CDR2 is FQNEAQ.

The rearrangement links TRBV9 to TRBJ1-4, with D perhaps matching TRBD1 (6 bases). CDR1 SGDLS and CDR2 YYNGEE come from the germline V gene. V lost 0 bases and J 3 bases, leaving 9 bases between the germline ends. This CDR3 contains 15 residues. The CDR3 region has the DNA TGTGCCAGCAGCGTAGCGGGGGGCTCTAATGAAAAACTGTTTTTT. Protein sequence: CASSVAGGSNEKLFF. Looking up the rest from reference TRBV9 and TRBJ1-4 gives the full variable domain: DSGVTQTPKHLITATGQRVTLRCSPRSGDLSVYWYQQSLDQGLQFLIQYYNGEERAKGNILERFSAQQFPDLHSELNLSSLELGDSALYFCASSVAGGSNEKLFFGSGTQLSVL.

This clone was seen a handful of times. Other nucleotide sequences from this sample produce the same CDR3. This chain links TRBV6-2 or TRBV6-3 with TRBJ1-4, with D unclear. Between the trimmed V and J ends, which lost 2 bases and 0 bases, there was a span of 7 bases. Germline loops: CDR1 MNHEY, CDR2 SVGEGT. The CDR3 has 15 residues. The DNA of the CDR3 is TGTGCCAGCAGTTACGGACCTGCAACTAATGAAAAACTGTTTTTT. Its translation is CASSYGPATNEKLFF.

This clone has only one observation. The genes are TRBV5-1 and TRBJ2-3, with D unclear. CDR3 length equals 14 residues. Germline assignment: CDR1 SGHRS and CDR2 YFSETQ. Deletions cut 0 bases from V and 2 bases from J, with 7 bases between. The CDR3 DNA is TGCGCCAGCAGCTTGGGGGATACCACAGATACGCAGTATTTT. Residues: CASSLGDTTDTQYF.

The rearrangement links TRBV9 to TRBJ2-4; the D gene is possibly TRBD1 (5 bases). The germline gives CDR1 SGDLS, CDR2 YYNGEE. V lost 0 bases and J lost 9, with 13 bases in between. The CDR3 sequence is 14 residues long. DNA for the CDR3: TGTGCCAGCAGCGTAGGTTCAGGGAATCGCATTCAGTACTTC. Translation gives CASSVGSGNRIQYF.

This clone was seen just once. V and J are TRBV10-3 and TRBJ2-2, with TRBD2 as a possible D gene (6 bases). The V and J ends lost 8 bases and 5 bases respectively, with 12 bases between them. CDR3 length: 13 residues. Germline V gives CDR1 ENHRY, CDR2 SYGVKD. The CDR3 sequence: CAIWARETGELFF. DNA of the CDR3: TGTGCCATCTGGGCCCGGGAGACCGGGGAGCTGTTTTTT.

This clone was counted between two and nine times. The chain joins TRBV5-4 to TRBJ1-1; possibly TRBD1 for D (6 bases). There are 15 residues in the CDR3. Trimming took off 1 base at V and 4 bases at J, with 14 bases between the two ends. CDR1 and CDR2 from the germline V gene are SGHNT and YYREEE (reference sequence). Here the CDR3 DNA reads TGTGCCAGCAGCTTGAACAGGGTCGTTCTCACTGAAGCTTTCTTT. Protein sequence: CASSLNRVVLTEAFF. The entire variable domain, with the rest obtained from reference TRBV5-4 and TRBJ1-1, is as follows: ETGVTQSPTHLIKTRGQQVTLRCSSQSGHNTVSWYQQALGQGPQFIFQYYREEENGRGNFPPRFSGLQFPNYSSELNVNALELDDSALYLCASSLNRVVLTEAFFGQGTRLTVV.

V is TRBV6-6 and J is TRBJ2-3; D remains unclear. Germline V gene sequence: CDR1 MNHNY, CDR2 SVGAGI (reference sequence). Trimming shortened V by 6 bases and J by 6 bases, and 10 bases separated the two germline ends. CDR3 size: 12 residues. In DNA form, the CDR3 reads TGTGCCAGCAGCCCCCGTATTGATACGCAGTATTTT. This gives the protein CASSPRIDTQYF.

The rearrangement links TRBV7-2 to TRBJ2-1; TRBD2 agrees at 10 bases. The length of the CDR3 is 16 residues. The junction had 13 bases not matched to a gene; V was cut back by 5 bases and J by 9 bases. The V gene's germline CDR1 is SGHTA and CDR2 FQGNSA. The CDR3 DNA reads TGTGCCAGCAGCCCACGGCTAGCGGGGGAGCCGGGTGAGCAGTTCTTC. Protein sequence: CASSPRLAGEPGEQFF.

This chain joins TRBV3-1 (or the pseudogene TRBV3-2) and TRBJ2-7; D remains unclear. Trimming shortened V by 2 bases and J by 7 bases, and 12 bases separated the two germline ends. The CDR3 consists of 13 residues. The germline CDR1 and CDR2 sequences are LGHDT and YNNKEL (reference sequence). The CDR3 is CASSQFGVGEQYF. The CDR3 DNA sequence: TGTGCCAGCAGCCAATTTGGGGTGGGGGAGCAGTACTTC.

The rearrangement uses TRBV4-2 and TRBJ1-1; D perhaps matches TRBD1 (5 bases). This CDR3 is built from 14 residues. The germline V and J ends were trimmed by 0 bases and 7 bases, with 12 bases remaining between them. Germline V lookup: CDR1 LGHNA, CDR2 YNFKEQ. CDR3 in amino acids: CASSQDGAAREAFF. As DNA, the CDR3 is TGTGCCAGCAGCCAAGATGGGGCAGCACGTGAAGCTTTCTTT.

This chain connects TRBV4-1 to TRBJ2-5, with D possibly being TRBD1 or TRBD2 (5 bases each). From germline, CDR1 is MGHRA and CDR2 YSYEKL. Trimming shortened V by 1 base and J by 5 bases, and 14 bases separated the two germline ends. The CDR3 consists of 15 residues. Here the CDR3 DNA reads TGCGCCAGCAGCCAAGGTATTCAGGGCGGGGAGACCCAGTACTTC. This codes for CASSQGIQGGETQYF.

The J gene is TRBJ2-2, the V gene TRBV6-5; 8 positions agree with TRBD1. Losses at the gene ends were 0 bases for V and 5 bases for J; bases not matched to a gene: 5. Germline V gene lookup returns CDR1 MNHEY and CDR2 SVGAGI. CDR3 length equals 16 residues. CDR3: CASSYSDREGTGELFF. The CDR3 DNA is TGTGCCAGCAGTTACTCGGACAGGGAAGGGACCGGGGAGCTGTTTTTT.

The chain couples TRBV6-5 to TRBJ2-5; D perhaps matches TRBD2 (5 bases). From germline, CDR1 is MNHEY and CDR2 SVGAGI. The CDR3 runs 16 residues. Trimming shortened V by 0 bases and J by 2 bases, and 13 bases separated the two germline ends. CDR3 in amino acids: CASSYSAAGLQETQYF. Here the CDR3 DNA reads TGTGCCAGCAGTTACTCTGCGGCCGGACTTCAAGAGACCCAGTACTTC.

The table lists this clone with a few counts. The chain combines TRBV6-5 with TRBJ2-5, with D maybe TRBD2 (6 bases). Germline CDR1 MNHEY, CDR2 SVGAGI. The germline V and J ends were trimmed by 2 bases and 5 bases, with 12 bases remaining between them. CDR3 length equals 14 residues. CDR3 sequence reads: CASSYLEEGETQYF. CDR3 in DNA: TGTGCCAGCAGTTACCTAGAGGAGGGGGAGACCCAGTACTTC.

In DNA form, the CDR3 reads TGTGCCAGCAGTTCTCTCTGGACCGAACAGAAAACCGGGGAGCTGTTTTTT. It translates to CASSSLWTEQKTGELFF. The chain is built from TRBV28 and TRBJ2-2; D gene unclear. This CDR3 comprises 17 residues. V shed 4 bases and J shed 5 bases, with 20 bases lying between them. Germline lookup yields CDR1 MDHEN and CDR2 SYDVKM.

The chain recombines TRBV7-9 with TRBJ1-4; D not resolved. Germline-derived CDR1 and CDR2 are SEHNR and FQNEAQ (reference sequence). Trimming shortened V by 1 base and J by 8 bases, and 14 bases separated the two germline ends. There are 15 residues in the CDR3. The CDR3, as DNA: TGTGCCAGCAGCTTAGGAGTGGAGTTGCGAGAAAAACTGTTTTTT. Its translation: CASSLGVELREKLFF.

This clone was seen just once. The J gene is TRBJ2-5, the V gene TRBV7-9; no reliable D call. The germline V gene encodes CDR1 SEHNR and CDR2 FQNEAQ (reference sequence). The CDR3 extends over 13 amino acids. V shed 1 base and J shed 3 bases, with 6 bases lying between them. The CDR3 region has the DNA TGTGCCAGCAGCTTAGTCCGGGAAGAGACCCAGTACTTC. Protein sequence: CASSLVREETQYF.

The chain has TRBV5-1 and TRBJ1-2, with D unclear. The germline V and J ends were trimmed by 0 bases and 4 bases, with 7 bases remaining between them. Germline CDR1 reads SGHRS; CDR2 reads YFSETQ. This CDR3 has 13 residues. CDR3 sequence reads: CASSLDTVYGYTF. In DNA, the CDR3 is TGCGCCAGCAGCTTGGATACCGTCTATGGCTACACCTTC.

Points on this clone: This sample also contains other DNA sequences that code for the same CDR3. The J gene is TRBJ2-7, the V gene TRBV7-2, with D perhaps being TRBD1 or TRBD2 (5 bases each). CDR1 is SGHTA and CDR2 is FQGNSA in the germline V gene. The CDR3 is made up of 14 amino acids. Trimming shortened V by 2 bases and J by 7 bases, and 15 bases separated the two germline ends. This CDR3 reads CASSLRGGGREQYF. Written as DNA, the CDR3 is TGTGCCAGCAGCTTAAGGGGTGGGGGTCGGGAGCAGTACTTC.

The V call is TRBV28, the J call TRBJ1-5, with D tentatively TRBD1 (5 bases). Between the trimmed V and J ends, which lost 6 bases and 2 bases, there was a span of 17 bases. CDR1 MDHEN and CDR2 SYDVKM come from the germline V gene. CDR3 length: 16 amino acids. The CDR3 spells CASRTAPGWGNQPQHF. Here the CDR3 DNA reads TGTGCCAGCAGGACAGCTCCAGGGTGGGGCAATCAGCCCCAGCATTTT.